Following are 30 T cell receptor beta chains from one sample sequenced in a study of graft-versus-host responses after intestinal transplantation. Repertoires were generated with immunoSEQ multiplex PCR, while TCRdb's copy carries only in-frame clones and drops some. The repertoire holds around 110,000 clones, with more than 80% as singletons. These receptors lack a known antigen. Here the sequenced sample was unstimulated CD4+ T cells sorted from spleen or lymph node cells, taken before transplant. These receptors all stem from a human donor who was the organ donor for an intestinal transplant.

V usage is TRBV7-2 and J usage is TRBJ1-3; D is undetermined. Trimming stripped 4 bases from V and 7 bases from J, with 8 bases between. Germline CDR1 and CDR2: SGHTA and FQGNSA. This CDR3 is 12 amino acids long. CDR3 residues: CASSSVPNTIYF. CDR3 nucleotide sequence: TGTGCCAGCAGCTCGGTCCCTAACACCATATATTTT.

The CDR3 spells CASTPGLRNEKLFF. CDR3 nucleotide sequence: TGTGCCAGTACCCCGGGACTGCGTAATGAAAAACTGTTTTTT. The rearrangement uses TRBV19 and TRBJ1-4; D is perhaps TRBD1 (5 bases). The V gene lost 7 bases and the J gene lost 4 bases, with 13 bases spanning the gap. From germline, CDR1 is LNHDA and CDR2 SQIVND (reference sequence). CDR3 size: 14 residues.

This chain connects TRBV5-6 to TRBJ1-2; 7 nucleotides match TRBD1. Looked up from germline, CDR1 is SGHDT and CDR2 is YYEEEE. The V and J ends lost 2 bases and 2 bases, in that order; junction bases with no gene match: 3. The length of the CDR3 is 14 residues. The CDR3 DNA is TGTGCCAGCAGCTTTGGGACAGCAAACTATGGCTACACCTTC. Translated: CASSFGTANYGYTF. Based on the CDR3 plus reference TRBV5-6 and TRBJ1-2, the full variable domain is DAGVTQSPTHLIKTRGQQVTLRCSPKSGHDTVSWYQQALGQGPQFIFQYYEEEERQRGNFPDRFSGHQFPNYSSELNVNALLLGDSALYLCASSFGTANYGYTFGSGTRLTVV.

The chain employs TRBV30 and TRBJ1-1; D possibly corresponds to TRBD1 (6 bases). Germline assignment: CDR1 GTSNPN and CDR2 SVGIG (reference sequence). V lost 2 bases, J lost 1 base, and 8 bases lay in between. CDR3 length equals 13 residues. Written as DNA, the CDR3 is TGTGCCTGGAGTAGCAGGGGGAACACTGAAGCTTTCTTT. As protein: CAWSSRGNTEAFF.

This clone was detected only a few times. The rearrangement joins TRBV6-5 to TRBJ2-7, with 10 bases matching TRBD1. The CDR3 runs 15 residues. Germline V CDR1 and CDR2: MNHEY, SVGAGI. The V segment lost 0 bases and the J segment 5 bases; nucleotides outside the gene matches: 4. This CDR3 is CASSYSGTGVNEQYF. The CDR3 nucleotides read TGTGCCAGCAGTTACTCGGGGACAGGGGTCAACGAGCAGTACTTC.

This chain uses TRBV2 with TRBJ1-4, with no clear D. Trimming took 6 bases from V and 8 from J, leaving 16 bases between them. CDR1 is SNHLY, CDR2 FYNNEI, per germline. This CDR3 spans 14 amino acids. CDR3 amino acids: CASRELSEGEKLFF. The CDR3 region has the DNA TGTGCCAGCAGGGAACTAAGTGAGGGAGAAAAACTGTTTTTT.

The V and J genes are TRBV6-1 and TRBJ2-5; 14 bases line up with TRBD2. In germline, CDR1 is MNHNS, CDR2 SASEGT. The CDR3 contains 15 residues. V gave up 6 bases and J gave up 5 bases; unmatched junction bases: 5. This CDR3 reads CASSVGTSGSETQYF. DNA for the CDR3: TGTGCCAGCAGCGTTGGGACTAGCGGGAGTGAGACCCAGTACTTC.

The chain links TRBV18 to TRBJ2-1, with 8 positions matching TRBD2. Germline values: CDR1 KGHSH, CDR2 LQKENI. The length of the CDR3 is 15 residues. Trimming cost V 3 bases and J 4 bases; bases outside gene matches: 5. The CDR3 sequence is CASSPGSGVYNEQFF. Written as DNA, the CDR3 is TGTGCCAGCTCACCGGGTAGCGGGGTATACAATGAGCAGTTCTTC.

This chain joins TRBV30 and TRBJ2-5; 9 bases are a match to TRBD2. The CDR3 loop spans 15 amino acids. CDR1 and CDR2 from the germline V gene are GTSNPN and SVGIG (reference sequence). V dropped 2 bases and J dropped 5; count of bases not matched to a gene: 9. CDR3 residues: CAWSKGSGSLETQYF. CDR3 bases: TGTGCCTGGAGTAAAGGTAGCGGGAGCCTGGAGACCCAGTACTTC.

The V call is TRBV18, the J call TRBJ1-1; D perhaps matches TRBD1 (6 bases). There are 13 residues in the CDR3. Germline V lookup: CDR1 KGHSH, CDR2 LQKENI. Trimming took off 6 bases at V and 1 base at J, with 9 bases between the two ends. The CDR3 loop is CASSDSTNTEAFF. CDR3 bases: TGTGCCAGCTCGGACAGCACGAACACTGAAGCTTTCTTT.

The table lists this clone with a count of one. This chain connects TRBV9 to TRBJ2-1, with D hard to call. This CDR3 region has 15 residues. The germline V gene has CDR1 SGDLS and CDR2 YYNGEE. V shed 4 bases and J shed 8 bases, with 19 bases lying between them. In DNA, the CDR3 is TGTGCCAGCAGCTCCGACTTGGTCGGGTACCATGAGCAGTTCTTC. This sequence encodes CASSSDLVGYHEQFF.

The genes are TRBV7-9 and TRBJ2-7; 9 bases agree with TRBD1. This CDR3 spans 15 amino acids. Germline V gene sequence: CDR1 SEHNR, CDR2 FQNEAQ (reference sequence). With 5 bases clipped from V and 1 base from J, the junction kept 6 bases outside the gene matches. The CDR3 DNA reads TGTGCCAGCAGCCAAGACAGGGGGTATTCCTACGAGCAGTACTTC. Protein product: CASSQDRGYSYEQYF. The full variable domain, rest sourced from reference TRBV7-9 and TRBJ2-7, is DTGVSQNPRHKITKRGQNVTFRCDPISEHNRLYWYRQTLGQGPEFLTYFQNEAQLEKSRLLSDRFSAERPKGSFSTLEIQRTEQGDSAMYLCASSQDRGYSYEQYFGPGTRLTVT.

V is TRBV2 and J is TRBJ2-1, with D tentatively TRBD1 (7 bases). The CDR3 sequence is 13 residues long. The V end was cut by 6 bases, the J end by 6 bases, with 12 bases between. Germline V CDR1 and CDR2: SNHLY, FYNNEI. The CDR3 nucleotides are TGTGCCAGCAGGCAGGGGGACTTCAATGAGCAGTTCTTC. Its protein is CASRQGDFNEQFF.

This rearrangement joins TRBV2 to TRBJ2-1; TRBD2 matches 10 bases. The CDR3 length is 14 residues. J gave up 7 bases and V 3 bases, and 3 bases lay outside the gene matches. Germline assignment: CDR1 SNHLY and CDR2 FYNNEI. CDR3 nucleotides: TGTGCCAGCAGTGATGGGACTAGCGCAAATGAGCAGTTCTTC. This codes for CASSDGTSANEQFF.

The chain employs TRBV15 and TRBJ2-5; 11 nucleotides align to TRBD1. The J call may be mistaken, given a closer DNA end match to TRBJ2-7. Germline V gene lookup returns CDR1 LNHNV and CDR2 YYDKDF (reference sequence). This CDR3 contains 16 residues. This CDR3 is CATSRGPGQGAYEQYF. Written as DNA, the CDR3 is TGTGCCACCAGCAGAGGGCCGGGACAGGGGGCCTACGAGCAGTACTTC.

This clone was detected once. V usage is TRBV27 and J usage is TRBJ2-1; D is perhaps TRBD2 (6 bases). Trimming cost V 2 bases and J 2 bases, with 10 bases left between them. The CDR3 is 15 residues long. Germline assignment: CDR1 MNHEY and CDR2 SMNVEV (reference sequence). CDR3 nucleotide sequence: TGTGCCAGCAGTTTAAGGTCTAGCGCCTACAATGAGCAGTTCTTC. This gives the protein CASSLRSSAYNEQFF.

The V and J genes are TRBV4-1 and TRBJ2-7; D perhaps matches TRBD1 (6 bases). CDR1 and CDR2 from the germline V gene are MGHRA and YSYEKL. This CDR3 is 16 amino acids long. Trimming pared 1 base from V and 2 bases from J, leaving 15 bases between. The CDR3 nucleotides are TGCGCCAGCAGCCAAGGACTACGCCGGGACACCTACGAGCAGTACTTC. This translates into CASSQGLRRDTYEQYF.

DNA of the CDR3: TGTGCCAGCAGTGAGTTCCTAGCGGGAGAGCAGTTCTTC. It yields the protein CASSEFLAGEQFF. The chain links TRBV6-4 to TRBJ2-1, with TRBD2 matching 9 bases. Germline V CDR1 and CDR2: MRHNA, SNTAGT. The length of the CDR3 is 13 residues. J was trimmed by 10 bases and V by 3 bases; bases with no gene match: 4.

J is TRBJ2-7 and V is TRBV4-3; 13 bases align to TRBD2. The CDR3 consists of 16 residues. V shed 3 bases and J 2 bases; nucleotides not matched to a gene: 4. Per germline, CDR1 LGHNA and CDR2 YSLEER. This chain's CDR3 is CASSQEGLAGAYEQYF. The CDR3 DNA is TGCGCCAGCAGCCAGGAAGGACTAGCGGGAGCCTACGAGCAGTACTTC.

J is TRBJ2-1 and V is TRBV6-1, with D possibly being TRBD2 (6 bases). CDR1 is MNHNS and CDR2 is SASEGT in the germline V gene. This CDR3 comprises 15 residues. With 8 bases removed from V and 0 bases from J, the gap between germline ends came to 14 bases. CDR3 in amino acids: CASAGSRSSYNEQFF. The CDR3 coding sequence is TGTGCCAGCGCGGGGTCTAGGAGCTCCTACAATGAGCAGTTCTTC.

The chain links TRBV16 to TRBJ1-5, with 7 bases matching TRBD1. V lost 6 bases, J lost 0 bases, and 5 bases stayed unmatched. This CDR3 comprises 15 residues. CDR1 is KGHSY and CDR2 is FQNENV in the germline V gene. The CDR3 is CASRDRALSNQPQHF. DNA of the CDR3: TGTGCCAGCAGAGACAGGGCACTTAGCAATCAGCCCCAGCATTTT.

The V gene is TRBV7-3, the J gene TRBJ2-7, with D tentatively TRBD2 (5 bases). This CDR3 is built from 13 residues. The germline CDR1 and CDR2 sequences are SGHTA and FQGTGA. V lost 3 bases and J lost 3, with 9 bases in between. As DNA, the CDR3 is TGTGCCAGCAGCTTGAAGCGGAACTACGAGCAGTACTTC. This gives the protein CASSLKRNYEQYF.

CDR3 loop: CASGRRSYTF. CDR3 in DNA: TGTGCCAGTGGGCGGCGGAGCTACACCTTC. This sequence joins TRBV19 and TRBJ1-2; no firm D call. CDR1 is LNHDA, CDR2 SQIVND, per germline (reference sequence). This CDR3 spans 10 amino acids. Deletions cut 8 bases from V and 9 bases from J, with 10 bases between.

CDR3 in amino acids: CAWSELAGGETQYF. The CDR3 nucleotides are TGTGCCTGGAGTGAACTAGCGGGCGGGGAGACCCAGTACTTC. This sequence joins TRBV30 and TRBJ2-5, with TRBD2 matching 9 bases. The CDR3 has 14 amino acids. Germline assignment: CDR1 GTSNPN and CDR2 SVGIG (reference sequence). V shed 1 base and J 5 bases; nucleotides not matched to a gene: 5.

The CDR3 protein is CASSSQGFDEQFF. CDR3 nucleotide sequence: TGCGCCAGCAGCTCACAGGGTTTCGATGAGCAGTTCTTC. The J gene is TRBJ2-1, the V gene TRBV5-1; a weak D match, TRBD1 (6 bases). The CDR3 length is 13 residues. The V and J ends lost 3 bases and 8 bases respectively, with 12 bases between them. Germline loops: CDR1 SGHRS, CDR2 YFSETQ.

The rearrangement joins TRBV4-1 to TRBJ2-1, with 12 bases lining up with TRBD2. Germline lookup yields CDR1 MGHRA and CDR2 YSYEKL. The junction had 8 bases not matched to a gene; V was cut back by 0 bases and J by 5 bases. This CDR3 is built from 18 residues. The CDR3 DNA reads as TGCGCCAGCAGCCAAGATACCACTAGCGGGAGGAATGACAATGAGCAGTTCTTC. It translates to CASSQDTTSGRNDNEQFF.

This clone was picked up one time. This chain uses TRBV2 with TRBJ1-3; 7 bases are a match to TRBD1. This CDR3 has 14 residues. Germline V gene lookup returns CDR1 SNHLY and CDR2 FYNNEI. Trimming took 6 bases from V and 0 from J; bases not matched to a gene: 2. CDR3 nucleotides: TGTGCCAGCAGCGACAGGGCCTCTGGAAACACCATATATTTT. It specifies CASSDRASGNTIYF.

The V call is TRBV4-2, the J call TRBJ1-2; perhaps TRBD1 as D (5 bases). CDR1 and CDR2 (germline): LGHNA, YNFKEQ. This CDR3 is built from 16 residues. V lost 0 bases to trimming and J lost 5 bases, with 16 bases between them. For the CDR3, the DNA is TGTGCCAGCAGCCAAGAGTTTTTTCTGGGGGTATATGGCTACACCTTC. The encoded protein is CASSQEFFLGVYGYTF.

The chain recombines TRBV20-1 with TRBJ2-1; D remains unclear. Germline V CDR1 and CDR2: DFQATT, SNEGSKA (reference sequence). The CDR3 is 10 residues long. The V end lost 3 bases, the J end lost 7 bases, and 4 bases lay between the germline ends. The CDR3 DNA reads TGCAGTGCTAGGCAAAATGAGCAGTTCTTC. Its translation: CSARQNEQFF.

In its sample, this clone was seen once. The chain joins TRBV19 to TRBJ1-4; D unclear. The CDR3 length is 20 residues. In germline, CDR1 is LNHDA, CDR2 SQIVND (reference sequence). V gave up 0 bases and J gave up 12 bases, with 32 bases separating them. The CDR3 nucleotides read TGTGCCAGTAGTATAGACCGCACCCCGACGTTCTCTCGGAGAAAGGAAGAACTGTTTTTT. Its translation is CASSIDRTPTFSRRKEELFF.